This T cell receptor (beta chain) was sequenced in a study of T-cell reconstitution after alpha-beta-depleted transplantation in children. General study points: In some patients, recipient T cells and intrathymic progenitors surviving conditioning explained high day-60 diversity. T-cell counts and diversity at one year post-transplant came mainly from newly produced T cells. By about two months after transplant, alpha-beta T cells reportedly arose from several hundred graft clones that had expanded.

V gave up 1 base and J gave up 4 bases, with 16 bases separating them. The CDR3 consists of 16 residues. CDR1 and CDR2 from the germline V gene are LGHNA and YSLEER. Points on this clonotype: The antigen remains unidentified.

TCRbeta library construction was performed incorporating unique molecular identifiers. TCRdb redid the calling of the PCR reads with MiXCR, one entry per CDR3 protein. The table has 450,000 to 550,000 distinct CDR3 sequences, 11% seen once. The sequence derives from a female patient aged 2-15 years who had a stem cell transplant for aplastic anemia, so the T cells may come from the graft donor. The sequencing here drew on PBMCs, mostly from graft donor cells, taken 180 days after TCRalphabeta/CD19-depleted stem cell transplant. The chain combines TRBV4-3 with TRBJ1-2; D possibly corresponds to TRBD1 (5 bases). The DNA for the CDR3 is TGCGCCAGCAGCCAAGGGGCCCCCCCTGGGGCCTATGGCTACACCTTC. It encodes CASSQGAPPGAYGYTF.